At least ten counts were recorded for the clone carrying this T cell receptor (beta chain). Its matching antigen is unknown. TCRdb passed the reads through MiXCR, listing each CDR3 protein once. Of under 450,000 distinct CDR3 sequences listed, about 35% are singletons. V lost 5 bases, J lost 0 bases, and 25 bases lay in between. The CDR3 covers 19 residues. Germline V lookup: CDR1 SGHTA, CDR2 FQGNSA. This entry is derived from a study of T cell repertoires in cytomegalovirus infection. For the study at large: Recently identified HLA-C-restricted CMV epitopes were used, and well-studied HLA-B-restricted CMV epitopes were used as well. Study outcomes and limitations: Clonotype analysis showed dominance of the ex vivo response by HLA-C-restricted CMV-specific TCR beta clonotypes.

The sequences come from cultured PBMCs, collected from culture after CMV antigen stimulation. The chain combines TRBV7-2 with TRBJ1-2, with D hard to call. This TCR derives from a human donor in good health (CMV status not recorded). Some clones in this sample may be carry-over from other donors' samples. The DNA for the CDR3 is TGTGCCAGCAGCCCAGACAAGGGAAGGGTCCGGGCAGCTAACTATGGCTACACCTTC. Translated, it gives CASSPDKGRVRAANYGYTF.